This T cell receptor beta chain was profiled in a study of identical twins. Healthy Caucasian individuals made up all the donors. TCRdb ran MiXCR on the 5' RACE reads and lists one entry per CDR3 protein. The sample lists some 230,000 distinct CDR3 sequences, over 5.5% seen once, with about 14% in the top ten. Study-level findings and limits: Within cord blood, abundant beta clonotypes carried fewer insertions, but memory repertoires showed no such trend. Possibly, invariant MAIT and iNKT cells partly confounded zero-insertion analyses.

V gave up 5 bases and J gave up 5 bases, with 13 bases separating them. This CDR3 has 13 residues. Germline-derived CDR1 and CDR2 are SGHVS and FQNEAQ. Many counts were recorded for this clonotype. Its matching antigen is unknown. The data were also submitted as part of a second study, on T cells expressing NK-cell markers. That source adds: Sorted CD3+CD56+NKG2C+, CD3+CD56+NKG2C- and CD3+CD56-NKG2C+ T-cell subsets were beta-chain profiled.

Sequencing used CD8+ T cells sorted from blood. J is TRBJ2-7 and V is TRBV7-8, with a weak D call TRBD1 (6 bases). This clonotype was sampled from a woman younger than 35 in good health. CDR3: CASSQSQGNEQYF. DNA for the CDR3: TGTGCCAGCAGCCAATCACAGGGAAACGAGCAGTACTTC.